These 9 T cell receptor beta chains share one sample of origin, sequenced in a study of T-cell memory formation after mild COVID-19. TCRdb independently ran MiXCR on the 5' RACE reads; one entry per CDR3 protein. Of about 100,000 distinct CDR3 sequences listed, 11% were seen once; the top ten hold 40%. The sample taken for sequencing was PBMCs or a T cell subset sorted from them (not recorded which). Receptors originate from a man between 18 and 35 years old who had mild COVID-19 (a few samples of this study predate the infection). Cell type and time point are not known.

In DNA form, the CDR3 reads TGCGCCAGCAGCCCTCTAGGCAGGGTGGGTGGCTACACCTTC. It yields the protein CASSPLGRVGGYTF. J is TRBJ1-2 and V is TRBV5-1, with D possibly being TRBD1 (5 bases). This CDR3 is 14 amino acids long. The germline V and J ends were trimmed by 4 bases and 7 bases, with 17 bases remaining between them. Germline V CDR1 and CDR2: SGHRS, YFSETQ.

This clonotype was counted many times. This chain links TRBV12-3 or TRBV12-4 with TRBJ2-5; 7 positions agree with TRBD2. The CDR3 runs 15 residues. V lost 5 bases and J lost 2; bases outside the gene matches: 8. In DNA form, the CDR3 reads TGTGCCAGCAGTGATAGCCGCGGGAGTCAAGAGACCCAGTACTTC. This sequence encodes CASSDSRGSQETQYF.

The DNA for the CDR3 is TGTGCCAGCAGCCAAGGAAATCGTCACTCGTCCCAAGAGACCCAGTACTTC. Translated, it gives CASSQGNRHSSQETQYF. The chain joins TRBV3-1 to TRBJ2-5; D gene ambiguous. CDR3 length equals 17 residues. Trimming cost V 1 base and J 1 base, with 16 bases left between them. Germline V lookup: CDR1 LGHDT, CDR2 YNNKEL (reference sequence).

The rearrangement uses TRBV15 and TRBJ2-7; D is perhaps TRBD1 (6 bases). This CDR3 region has 15 residues. Between the trimmed V and J ends, which lost 0 bases and 1 base, there was a span of 10 bases. Germline V lookup: CDR1 LNHNV, CDR2 YYDKDF (reference sequence). CDR3 coding DNA: TGTGCCACCAGCAGAGAACAGGGCGATTCCTACGAGCAGTACTTC. Protein sequence: CATSREQGDSYEQYF.

The table lists this clonotype with a few counts. The genes are TRBV13 and TRBJ2-1; 11 bases align to TRBD2. This CDR3 has 17 residues. The trim removed 0 bases at V and 4 bases at J, leaving 5 bases unmatched. From germline, CDR1 is PRHDT and CDR2 FYEKMQ (reference sequence). The CDR3 coding sequence is TGTGCCAGCAGCTTAGGCCTAGCGGGGGGCGAGTACAATGAGCAGTTCTTC. This sequence encodes CASSLGLAGGEYNEQFF.

The chain uses TRBV4-1 and TRBJ1-3; tentatively, D is TRBD1 (5 bases). The CDR3 length is 14 residues. V lost 4 bases, J lost 3 bases, and 10 bases lay in between. The germline V gene has CDR1 MGHRA and CDR2 YSYEKL. CDR3 region: CASSPSGSGNTIYF. DNA of the CDR3: TGCGCCAGCAGCCCCTCAGGGAGTGGAAACACCATATATTTT.

This clonotype turned up a few times. The V call is TRBV4-2, the J call TRBJ2-3; D is possibly TRBD2 (5 bases). CDR3 length: 17 amino acids. V was shortened by 0 bases and J by 2 bases, with 15 bases between the two germline ends. In germline, CDR1 is LGHNA, CDR2 YNFKEQ. CDR3 in amino acids: CASSQEAGSPYTDTQYF. In DNA, the CDR3 is TGTGCCAGCAGCCAAGAGGCTGGGAGCCCATACACAGATACGCAGTATTTT.

V and J are TRBV7-8 and TRBJ2-7, with a possible D match to TRBD1 (6 bases). CDR3 size: 16 residues. Per germline, CDR1 SGHVS and CDR2 FQNEAQ. Trimming stripped 4 bases from V and 0 bases from J, with 16 bases between. Here the CDR3 reads CASSYSPGTSSYEQYF. The CDR3, as DNA: TGTGCCAGCAGCTATAGTCCCGGGACAAGCTCCTACGAGCAGTACTTC. The entire variable domain, with the rest obtained from reference TRBV7-8 and TRBJ2-7, is as follows: GAGVSQSPRYKVAKRGQDVALRCDPISGHVSLFWYQQALGQGPEFLTYFQNEAQLDKSGLPSDRFFAERPEGSVSTLKIQRTQQEDSAVYLCASSYSPGTSSYEQYFGPGTRLTVT.

CDR3 in DNA: TGCGCCAGCAGCCTCCCCGAGCGGCCCTACGAGCAGTACTTC. As protein: CASSLPERPYEQYF. The chain joins TRBV5-1 to TRBJ2-7; the D gene is possibly TRBD2 (5 bases). This CDR3 has 14 residues. Germline CDR1 and CDR2: SGHRS and YFSETQ. Between the trimmed V and J ends, which lost 4 bases and 2 bases, there was a span of 13 bases.